The entry below gives a single T cell receptor beta chain sequence along with its context. The target antigen is unknown. This record belongs to a study of T cell repertoires in ileal Crohn's disease. General study findings and limits: Endoscopy was done a median approximately 6.9 months after surgery.

Time point of the sample: neoterminal ileum biopsy at postoperative endoscopy, about 6 months after surgery. Trimming removed 3 bases from V and 1 base from J, with 10 bases in between. The CDR3 extends over 15 amino acids. Germline assignment: CDR1 SEHNR and CDR2 FQNEAQ (reference sequence). Sequencing was performed with immunoSEQ multiplex PCR; in TCRdb, only in-frame clones are kept and a portion is missing. The sample lists more than 700 clones; 95% were seen once. This clonotype was obtained from an adult with Crohn's disease. V and J are TRBV7-9 and TRBJ1-3; D unresolved. Sequenced sample: ileal tissue. The CDR3 DNA reads TGTGCCAGCAGCTTGGCGCTGGTTTCTGGAAACACCATATATTTT. Its translation is CASSLALVSGNTIYF.